This record looks at one TCR beta chain sequence and its context. This clonotype was detected only a few times. Its cognate antigen has yet to be identified. No per-base quality is available; no much larger clone lies one base away. Trimming removed 6 bases from V and 4 bases from J, leaving 13 bases between the germline ends. In the germline V gene, CDR1 corresponds to MNHEY and CDR2 to SVGAGI. The CDR3 starts with the cysteine, ends with the phenylalanine, and has 14 residues. The DNA shown is the 42-base CDR3, in frame from base 1. The entry originates in a study of early T cells in non-severe SARS-CoV-2 infection (dated by TCRdb to the early 2020s). About the full investigation: TCR sequencing used bulk RNA from unsorted whole blood, so alpha and beta chains could not be paired. Here is what the overall study found, with its caveats: VDJdb matching was skewed toward anti-spike CD8 responses and likely underestimated virus-specific expansions, missing private and CD4 specificities.

Library prep was done by 5' RACE. The sample was run on a NextSeq 500. The TCR library protocol attached unique molecular identifiers to individual cDNA molecules to correct for sequencing error and PCR bias. TCR alpha and beta chains were both sequenced, and the abundances of alpha and beta sequences in each sample were closely correlated with each other. As for the authors' bioinformatics: Decombinator V4 was used to annotate the V gene, J gene and CDR3 of the TCR sequences. Expanded TCRs were defined as changing significantly between any two time points under a Poisson model with p below 0.0001. TCR abundances were normalised to the total number of TCRs sequenced in each sample and reported as counts per million. MAIT TCRs were defined by TRAV1-2 paired with TRAJ12, TRAJ20 or TRAJ33, and iNKT TCRs by TRAV10 paired with TRAJ18. A search of VDJdb, accessed on 1 November 2021, was run for TCRs annotated to CMV, EBV and SARS-CoV-2, with TCRs annotated for multiple antigens excluded. The raw public data were reprocessed by TCRdb itself: fastp quality trimming at Q25, MiXCR clonotype calling, in-frame beta chains only. Identical CDR3 protein sequences are pooled into one entry, listed with their most common genes and DNA. TCRdb's processing, not the authors' own work, is the source of the V and J calls. For this sample the table gives approximately 70,000 distinct CDR3 sequences, of which more than 9.5% were detected only once. 5.7% of the sample goes to the ten largest clones.

This was a case-control study nested in a cohort of healthcare workers in London, UK, who had nasopharyngeal swab PCR tests and blood samples taken every week. Healthcare workers were enrolled in the week of the UK lockdown, from 23 to 31 March 2020, and were followed every week for up to roughly 15 weeks. The receptor chain draws on TRBV6-5 and TRBJ2-1; perhaps TRBD1 is the D gene, with 5 bases matching. This sequence originates from an adult who was a healthcare worker with PCR-confirmed SARS-CoV-2 infection or an uninfected control (not recorded which). Specimen: whole blood, collected at baseline. The CDR3 protein: CASRARVRYNEQFF. The DNA sequence is given as TGTGCCAGCAGAGCCAGGGTAAGGTACAATGAGCAGTTCTTC.